Here is one T cell receptor beta chain with its context. Its antigen is currently unknown. CDR3 length: 16 residues. The ends lost 2 bases at V and 5 bases at J; junction bases unmatched: 3. Germline values: CDR1 MNHEY, CDR2 SMNVEV (reference sequence). This sample stems from a study of TIL therapy for anti-PD-1-resistant metastatic lung cancer. Whole-study context: Median tumor PD-L1 proportion score was under 7.5%. The study, taken as a whole, reports: Treatment-naive, never-smoker and oncogene-addicted patients were overrepresented in this highly selected cohort. TIL cultures after expansion showed higher clonality and lower diversity than baseline tumor (median about 6% vs 30%).

The time point was: pre-treatment sample, taken before nivolumab and TIL therapy. The tumor samples were excised metastases, mostly pleural nodules or supraclavicular lymph nodes. The immunoSEQ assay was v3. Sequencing depth was about 2 million read pairs for survey level, about 5-6.5 million for deep. The repertoire was sequenced with immunoSEQ multiplex PCR; TCRdb's copy has only in-frame clones and lacks some. The sample has 95,000 or so clones; about three fifths are singletons. The source material was tumor tissue, sampled at baseline. V is TRBV27 and J is TRBJ2-2, with 12 bases lining up with TRBD2. This TCR came from a person aged 25-85 years with non-small cell lung cancer. CDR3 protein: CASSLLAGGPTGELFF. CDR3 sequence (DNA): TGTGCCAGCAGTTTACTAGCGGGGGGGCCAACCGGGGAGCTGTTTTTT.